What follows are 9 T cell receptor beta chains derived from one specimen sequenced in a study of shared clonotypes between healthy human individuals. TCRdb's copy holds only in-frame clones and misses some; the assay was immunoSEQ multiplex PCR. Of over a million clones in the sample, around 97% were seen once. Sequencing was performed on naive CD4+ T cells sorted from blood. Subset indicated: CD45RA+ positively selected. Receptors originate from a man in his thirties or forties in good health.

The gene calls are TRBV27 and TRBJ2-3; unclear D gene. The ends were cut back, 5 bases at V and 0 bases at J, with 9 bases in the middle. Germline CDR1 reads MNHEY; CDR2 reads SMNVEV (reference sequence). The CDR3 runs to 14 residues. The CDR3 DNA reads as TGTGCCAGCAGTAGGATTTCAAGCACAGATACGCAGTATTTT. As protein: CASSRISSTDTQYF.

The DNA of the CDR3 is TGTGCCAGCTCAAATAAGGGGGCCAACGTCCTGACTTTC. Its translation is CASSNKGANVLTF. The chain has TRBV6-6 and TRBJ2-6, with D uncertain. The V and J ends lost 8 bases and 4 bases respectively, with 9 bases between them. This CDR3 contains 13 residues. CDR1 is MNHNY and CDR2 is SVGAGI in the germline V gene (reference sequence).

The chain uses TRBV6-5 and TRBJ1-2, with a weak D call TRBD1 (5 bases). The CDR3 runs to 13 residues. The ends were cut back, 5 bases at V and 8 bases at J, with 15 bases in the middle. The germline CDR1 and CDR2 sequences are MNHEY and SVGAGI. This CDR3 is CASSLRGSNGYTF. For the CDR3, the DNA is TGTGCCAGCAGTCTCCGGGGGTCTAACGGCTACACCTTC.

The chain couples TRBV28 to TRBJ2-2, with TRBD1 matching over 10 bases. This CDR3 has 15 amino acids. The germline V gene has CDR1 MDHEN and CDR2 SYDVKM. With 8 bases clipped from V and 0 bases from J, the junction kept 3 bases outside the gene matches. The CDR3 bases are TGTGCCAGCTGTGGGACAGGGGCGAACACCGGGGAGCTGTTTTTT. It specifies CASCGTGANTGELFF.

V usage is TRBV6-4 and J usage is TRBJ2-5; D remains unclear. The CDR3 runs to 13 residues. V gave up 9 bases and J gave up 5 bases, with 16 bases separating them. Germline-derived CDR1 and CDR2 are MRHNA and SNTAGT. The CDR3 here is CARKEYNRETQYF. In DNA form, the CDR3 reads TGTGCCAGAAAAGAATATAACCGGGAGACCCAGTACTTC.

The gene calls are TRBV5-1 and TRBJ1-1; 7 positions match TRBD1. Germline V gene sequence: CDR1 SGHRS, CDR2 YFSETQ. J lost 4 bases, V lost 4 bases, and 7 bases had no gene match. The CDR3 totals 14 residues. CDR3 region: CASSMEGARTEAFF. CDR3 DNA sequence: TGCGCCAGCAGCATGGAGGGGGCCCGCACTGAAGCTTTCTTT.

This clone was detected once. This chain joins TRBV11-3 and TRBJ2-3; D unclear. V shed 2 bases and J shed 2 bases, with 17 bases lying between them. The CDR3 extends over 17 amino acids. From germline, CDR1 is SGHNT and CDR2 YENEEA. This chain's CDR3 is CASSLNSPTRSTDTQYF. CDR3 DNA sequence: TGTGCCAGCAGCTTAAATTCCCCCACTCGTTCCACAGATACGCAGTATTTT.

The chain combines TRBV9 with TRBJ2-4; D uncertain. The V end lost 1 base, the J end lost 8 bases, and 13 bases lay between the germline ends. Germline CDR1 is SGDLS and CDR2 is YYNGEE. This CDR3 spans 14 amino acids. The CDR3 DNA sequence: TGTGCCAGCAGCGTATCTCTGGGGTCCGACATTCAGTACTTC. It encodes CASSVSLGSDIQYF.

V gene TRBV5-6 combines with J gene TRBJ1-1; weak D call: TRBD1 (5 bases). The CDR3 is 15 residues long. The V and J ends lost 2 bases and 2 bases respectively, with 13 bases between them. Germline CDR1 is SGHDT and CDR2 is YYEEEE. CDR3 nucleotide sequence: TGTGCCAGCAGCTTTTTGGGGGGATCCAACACTGAAGCTTTCTTT. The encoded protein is CASSFLGGSNTEAFF.